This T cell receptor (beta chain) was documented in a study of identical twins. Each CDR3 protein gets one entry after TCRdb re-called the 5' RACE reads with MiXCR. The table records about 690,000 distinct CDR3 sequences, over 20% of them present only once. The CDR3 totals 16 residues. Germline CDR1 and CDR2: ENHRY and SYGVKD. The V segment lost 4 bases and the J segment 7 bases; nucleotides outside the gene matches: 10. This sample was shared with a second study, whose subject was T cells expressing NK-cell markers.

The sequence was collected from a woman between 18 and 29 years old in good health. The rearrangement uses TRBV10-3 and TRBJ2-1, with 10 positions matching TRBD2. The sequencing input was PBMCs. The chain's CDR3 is CAISVASGGANNEQFF. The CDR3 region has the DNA TGTGCCATCAGTGTTGCAAGCGGGGGGGCCAATAATGAGCAGTTCTTC.